The rows below give T cell receptor beta chains drawn from one sample of a study of T-cell reconstitution after alpha-beta-depleted transplantation in children. One entry per CDR3 protein, called by TCRdb with MiXCR from the PCR reads. The sample carries nearly 350,000 distinct CDR3 sequences, roughly 17% recorded once. The specimen comprised PBMCs, mostly from graft donor cells, sampled 360 days after TCRalphabeta/CD19-depleted stem cell transplant. The receptors originated from a male patient aged 2 to 10 who had a stem cell transplant for acute lymphoblastic leukemia, so the T cells may come from the graft donor. CDR3s include the opening cysteine and the closing phenylalanine or tryptophan. Each record gives: V gene, clone size, D gene, J gene, CDR3 protein, CDR3 DNA. D genes are given only for firm matches. Rows may omit the clone size; those that give it use once, few, many or a size class.

TRBV11-2	-	TRBD2	TRBJ2-3	CASSLEPGGGTDTQYF	TGTGCCAGCAGCTTAGAACCGGGAGGAGGCACAGATACGCAGTATTTT
TRBV29-1	-	-	TRBJ1-3	CSAADRAPGPREAGSGNTIYF	TGCAGCGCCGCTGATCGGGCCCCGGGACCTAGGGAAGCAGGATCTGGAAACACCATATATTTT
TRBV19	few	TRBD2	TRBJ2-1	CASSILAGFSYNEQFF	TGTGCCAGTAGTATACTAGCGGGTTTCTCCTACAATGAGCAGTTCTTC
TRBV12-3/TRBV12-4	-	TRBD2	TRBJ2-7	CASTHSGSSYEQYF	TGTGCCAGCACGCATAGCGGGAGTTCCTACGAGCAGTACTTC
TRBV7-8	-	TRBD1	TRBJ2-1	CASSLATGQVVYNEQFF	TGTGCCAGCAGCTTAGCGACCGGACAGGTAGTTTACAATGAGCAGTTCTTC
TRBV20-1	-	-	TRBJ2-7	CSARDAPNGPYEQYF	TGCAGTGCTAGAGATGCCCCGAACGGGCCCTACGAGCAGTACTTC
TRBV14	few	-	TRBJ2-7	CASSPTVFSEQYF	TGTGCCAGCAGCCCGACAGTTTTTTCCGAGCAGTACTTC
TRBV4-3	few	-	TRBJ2-7	CASSPSAAMGLDYEQYF	TGCGCCAGCAGCCCGTCCGCGGCTATGGGACTCGACTACGAGCAGTACTTC
TRBV12-5	few	TRBD2	TRBJ2-3	CASGLVQGLGIDTQYF	TGTGCTAGTGGTTTGGTACAGGGACTAGGGATAGATACGCAGTATTTT
TRBV12-3/TRBV12-4	few	-	TRBJ2-7	CASRQAYEQYF	TGTGCCAGCAGGCAGGCCTACGAGCAGTACTTC
TRBV12-3/TRBV12-4	many	-	TRBJ2-1	CASSWADEQFF	TGTGCCAGCAGTTGGGCCGATGAGCAGTTCTTC
TRBV12-3/TRBV12-4	-	TRBD1	TRBJ2-7	CASSATGAFLYEQYF	TGTGCCAGCAGTGCGACAGGGGCCTTCCTCTACGAGCAGTACTTC
TRBV5-1	-	TRBD1	TRBJ2-7	CASSPDRGLGDEQYF	TGCGCCAGCAGCCCGGACAGGGGTTTGGGGGACGAGCAGTACTTC
TRBV12-3/TRBV12-4	many	-	TRBJ2-1	CASSSQVWGRYNEQFF	TGTGCCAGCAGTTCCCAGGTCTGGGGACGCTACAATGAGCAGTTCTTC
TRBV12-3/TRBV12-4	-	-	TRBJ2-7	CASSFYRLREQYF	TGTGCCAGCAGTTTTTACAGGCTAAGGGAGCAGTACTTC
TRBV7-2	few	TRBD2	TRBJ2-7	CASSFPGLAGPYEQYF	TGTGCCAGCAGCTTCCCGGGACTAGCGGGGCCCTACGAGCAGTACTTC
TRBV12-3/TRBV12-4	-	TRBD2	TRBJ2-7	CASRSAGGPYEQYF	TGTGCCAGCAGATCGGCGGGAGGGCCCTACGAGCAGTACTTC
TRBV25-1	many	-	TRBJ2-2	CASSEYAGELFF	TGTGCCAGCAGTGAATACGCCGGGGAGCTGTTTTTT
TRBV4-3	-	-	TRBJ2-7	CASSQDWDGFFYEQYF	TGCGCCAGCAGCCAAGATTGGGACGGCTTCTTCTACGAGCAGTACTTC
TRBV28	few	-	TRBJ2-5	CASTPIASGFQETQYF	TGTGCCAGTACCCCAATAGCTAGTGGGTTCCAAGAGACCCAGTACTTC
TRBV14	-	TRBD2	TRBJ2-1	CASSQTSVEQFF	TGTGCCAGCAGCCAGACTAGCGTTGAGCAGTTCTTC
TRBV5-1	many	-	TRBJ2-6	CASSLVTSGANVLTF	TGCGCCAGCAGCTTGGTTACCTCTGGGGCCAACGTCCTGACTTTC
TRBV28	many	-	TRBJ2-1	CASRGYQHEQFF	TGTGCCAGCAGGGGCTACCAGCATGAGCAGTTCTTC
TRBV5-1	few	-	TRBJ2-3	CASTGASTDTQYF	TGCGCCAGCACAGGGGCGAGCACAGATACGCAGTATTTT
TRBV12-5	-	TRBD1	TRBJ2-7	CASGRQGSEQYF	TGTGCTAGTGGAAGACAGGGCTCCGAGCAGTACTTC
TRBV28	few	-	TRBJ1-5	CASSGSSQGSNQPQHF	TGTGCCAGCAGTGGATCATCCCAGGGAAGCAATCAGCCCCAGCATTTT
TRBV12-3/TRBV12-4	many	-	TRBJ2-2	CASSRGVTNTGELFF	TGTGCCAGCAGTCGAGGGGTAACGAACACCGGGGAGCTGTTTTTT
TRBV15	few	TRBD2	TRBJ2-1	CATSRDPGLAGDNEQFF	TGTGCCACCAGCAGAGATCCGGGACTAGCGGGAGACAATGAGCAGTTCTTC
TRBV20-1	-	-	TRBJ2-7	CSAPFPGRSYEQYF	TGCAGTGCCCCCTTTCCGGGACGATCCTACGAGCAGTACTTC
TRBV5-1	-	TRBD2	TRBJ2-2	CASSPIYRGSGRPFREGGELFF	TGCGCCAGCAGCCCGATTTATAGGGGAAGCGGGAGGCCCTTCCGGGAAGGCGGGGAGCTGTTTTTT
TRBV5-1	-	-	TRBJ1-4	CASSLTGHPNEKLFF	TGCGCCAGCAGCTTGACGGGACACCCTAATGAAAAACTGTTTTTT
TRBV28	-	-	TRBJ2-7	CASMGDSYEQYF	TGTGCCAGCATGGGGGACTCCTACGAGCAGTACTTC
TRBV18	once	-	TRBJ2-5	CASSPQYSGAQETQYF	TGTGCCAGCTCACCACAGTACTCCGGGGCTCAAGAGACCCAGTACTTC
TRBV10-3	-	TRBD1	TRBJ2-7	CAIGRDRGYEQYF	TGTGCCATCGGCCGGGACAGGGGATACGAGCAGTACTTC
TRBV12-3/TRBV12-4	-	-	TRBJ2-7	CASSTPIEQYF	TGTGCCAGCAGCACACCTATCGAGCAGTACTTC
TRBV29-1	-	-	TRBJ2-3	CSVRGRLVADTQYF	TGCAGCGTCCGCGGACGCCTAGTCGCAGATACGCAGTATTTT
TRBV15	-	-	TRBJ2-1	CATSRDKSYGFFYNEQFF	TGTGCCACCAGCAGAGATAAGTCCTACGGGTTTTTCTACAATGAGCAGTTCTTC
TRBV5-8	-	TRBD2	TRBJ2-1	CASSGTGTSGYNEQFF	TGTGCCAGCAGCGGTACCGGGACTAGCGGCTACAATGAGCAGTTCTTC
TRBV15	-	-	TRBJ2-2	CATSQGAFNTGELFF	TGTGCCACCAGTCAAGGGGCCTTTAACACCGGGGAGCTGTTTTTT
TRBV7-6	-	TRBD1	TRBJ1-2	CASSFQGEYGYTF	TGTGCCAGCAGCTTTCAGGGGGAATATGGCTACACCTTC
TRBV10-3	many	-	TRBJ2-1	CAISEPQGGSYNEQFF	TGTGCCATCAGTGAGCCTCAGGGGGGCTCCTACAATGAGCAGTTCTTC
TRBV28	-	-	TRBJ1-2	CASTLRGGGYTF	TGTGCCAGCACCCTGAGGGGTGGTGGCTACACCTTC
TRBV29-1	many	TRBD1	TRBJ2-5	CSVEGTGGDETQYF	TGCAGCGTTGAAGGGACAGGGGGCGACGAGACCCAGTACTTC
TRBV9	few	-	TRBJ2-5	CASSISGQFQETQYF	TGTGCCAGCAGCATCAGTGGACAGTTCCAAGAGACCCAGTACTTC